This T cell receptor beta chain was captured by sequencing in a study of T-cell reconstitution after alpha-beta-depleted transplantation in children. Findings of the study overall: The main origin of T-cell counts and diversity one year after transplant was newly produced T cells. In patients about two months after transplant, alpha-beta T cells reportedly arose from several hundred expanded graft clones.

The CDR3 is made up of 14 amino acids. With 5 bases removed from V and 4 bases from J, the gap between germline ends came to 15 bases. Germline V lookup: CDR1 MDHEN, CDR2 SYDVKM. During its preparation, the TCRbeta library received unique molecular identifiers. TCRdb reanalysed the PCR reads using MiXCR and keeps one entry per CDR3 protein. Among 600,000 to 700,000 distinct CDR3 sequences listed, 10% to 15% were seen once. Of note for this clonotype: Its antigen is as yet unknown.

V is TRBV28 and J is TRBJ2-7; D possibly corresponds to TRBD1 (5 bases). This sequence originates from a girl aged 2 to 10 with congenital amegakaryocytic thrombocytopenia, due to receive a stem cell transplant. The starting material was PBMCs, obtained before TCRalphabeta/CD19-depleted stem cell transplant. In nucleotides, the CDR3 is TGTGCCAGCAGTAACAGGCTTATTAAATACGAGCAGTACTTC. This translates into CASSNRLIKYEQYF.